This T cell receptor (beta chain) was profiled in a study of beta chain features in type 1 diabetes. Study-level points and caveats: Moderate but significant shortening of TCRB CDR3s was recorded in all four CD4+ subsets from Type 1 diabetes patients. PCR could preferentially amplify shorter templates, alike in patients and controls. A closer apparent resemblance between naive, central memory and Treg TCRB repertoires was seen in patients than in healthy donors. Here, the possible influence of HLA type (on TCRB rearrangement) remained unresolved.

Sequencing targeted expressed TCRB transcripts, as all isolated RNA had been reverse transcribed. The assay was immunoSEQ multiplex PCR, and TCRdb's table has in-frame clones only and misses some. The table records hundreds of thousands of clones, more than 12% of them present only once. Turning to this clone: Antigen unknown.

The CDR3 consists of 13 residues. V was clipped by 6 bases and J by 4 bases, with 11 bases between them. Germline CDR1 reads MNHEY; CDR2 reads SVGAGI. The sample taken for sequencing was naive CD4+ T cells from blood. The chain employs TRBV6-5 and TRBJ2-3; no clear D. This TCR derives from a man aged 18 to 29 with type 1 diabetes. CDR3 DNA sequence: TGTGCCAGCAGCGGCGGTGTCGCAGATACGCAGTATTTT. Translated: CASSGGVADTQYF.